The present T cell receptor (beta chain) was sequenced within a study of control samples from healthy donors and cancer patients. There are 12 residues in the CDR3. From germline, CDR1 is SGHTA and CDR2 FQGNSA. Deletions cut 1 base from V and 7 bases from J, with 7 bases between. Libraries were prepared by immunoSEQ multiplex PCR; TCRdb keeps only in-frame clonotypes and omits some of them. The sample yields 150,000 to 200,000 clones, 75% to 95% seen once. The rearrangement links TRBV7-2 to TRBJ2-5; D is unclear. Sample: blood. The TCR was taken from a woman aged 40 to 55 in good health. Here the CDR3 DNA reads TGTGCCAGCAGCTTAGATTGGGGGACCCAGTACTTC. Residues: CASSLDWGTQYF. The full variable domain, completed using reference TRBV7-2 and TRBJ2-5, is GAGVSQSPSNKVTEKGKDVELRCDPISGHTALYWYRQSLGQGLEFLIYFQGNSAPDKSGLPSDRFSAERTGGSVSTLTIQRTQQEDSAVYLCASSLDWGTQYFGPGTRLLVL.